Presented here are 22 T cell receptor beta chains from one specimen sequenced in a study of blood T cell repertoires in COVID-19. Some clones are missing from TCRdb's copy, which holds only in-frame ones; the method was immunoSEQ multiplex PCR. The sample has approximately 50,000 clones; roughly 85% are singletons. The sequenced sample consisted of peripheral blood. The receptors stem from a man between 65 and 85 years old with acute or convalescent COVID-19.

This chain connects TRBV6-5 to TRBJ2-7, with a weak D call TRBD1 (6 bases). This CDR3 comprises 15 residues. V dropped 2 bases and J dropped 1 base, with 12 bases sitting between them. The germline V gene encodes CDR1 MNHEY and CDR2 SVGAGI. This CDR3 is CASSYGATGSYEQYF. DNA for the CDR3: TGTGCCAGCAGTTACGGGGCCACAGGGTCCTACGAGCAGTACTTC.

The chain combines TRBV7-9 with TRBJ2-3, with TRBD1 matching 7 bases. Germline V gene sequence: CDR1 SEHNR, CDR2 FQNEAQ (reference sequence). V gave up 3 bases and J gave up 2 bases; unmatched junction bases: 5. There are 15 residues in the CDR3. The CDR3 DNA is TGTGCCAGCAGCTTGGGACAGTTCTACACAGATACGCAGTATTTT. This codes for CASSLGQFYTDTQYF.

The chain couples TRBV7-9 to TRBJ1-3, with D tentatively TRBD1 (5 bases). The CDR3 is 18 residues long. The V and J ends lost 2 bases and 2 bases respectively, with 19 bases between them. The germline V gene encodes CDR1 SEHNR and CDR2 FQNEAQ (reference sequence). The CDR3 DNA follows: TGTGCCAGCAGCTTATCCGGGACTGACTTTATGGCTGGAAACACCATATATTTT. Its translation is CASSLSGTDFMAGNTIYF. Variable domain in full (rest from reference TRBV7-9 and TRBJ1-3): DTGVSQNPRHKITKRGQNVTFRCDPISEHNRLYWYRQTLGQGPEFLTYFQNEAQLEKSRLLSDRFSAERPKGSFSTLEIQRTEQGDSAMYLCASSLSGTDFMAGNTIYFGEGSWLTVV.

The chain combines TRBV6-5 with TRBJ2-5; 9 bases match TRBD1. The germline V gene encodes CDR1 MNHEY and CDR2 SVGAGI. The V gene end was trimmed by 6 bases and the J gene end by 5 bases; junction bases not matched to a gene: 10. The CDR3 contains 15 residues. Here the CDR3 reads CASSVGQGGGETQYF. In DNA form, the CDR3 reads TGTGCCAGCAGCGTGGGACAGGGAGGGGGGGAGACCCAGTACTTC.

The V and J genes are TRBV2 and TRBJ1-5, with D unclear. Germline V gene sequence: CDR1 SNHLY, CDR2 FYNNEI. V was clipped by 4 bases and J by 0 bases, with 7 bases between them. This CDR3 is 14 amino acids long. CDR3 in amino acids: CASSVTYSNQPQHF. CDR3 in DNA: TGTGCCAGCAGTGTTACTTATAGCAATCAGCCCCAGCATTTT.

The chain uses TRBV3-1 (or the pseudogene TRBV3-2) and TRBJ2-7; D call uncertain. V lost 4 bases, J lost 0 bases, and 4 bases lay in between. CDR3 length: 12 amino acids. Germline V gene data show CDR1 as LGHDT and CDR2 as YNNKEL (reference sequence). As DNA, the CDR3 is TGTGCCAGCAGCCTTAGCTCCTACGAGCAGTACTTC. As protein: CASSLSSYEQYF.

V is TRBV7-2 and J is TRBJ2-7; a weak D match, TRBD2 (7 bases). The CDR3 spans 14 residues. The germline gives CDR1 SGHTA, CDR2 FQGNSA. V was shortened by 1 base and J by 3 bases, with 10 bases between the two germline ends. The CDR3 loop reads CASSLGRGRYEQYF. CDR3 bases: TGTGCCAGCAGCTTAGGGCGGGGGCGCTACGAGCAGTACTTC.

The chain employs TRBV24-1 and TRBJ2-1; 11 nucleotides agree with TRBD1. Germline CDR1 reads KGHDR; CDR2 reads SFDVKD. This CDR3 has 13 residues. J lost 8 bases, V lost 5 bases, and 1 base had no gene match. CDR3 residues: CATSGDRGDEQFF. DNA of the CDR3: TGTGCCACCAGTGGGGACAGGGGGGATGAGCAGTTCTTC.

This chain links TRBV3-1 (or the pseudogene TRBV3-2) with TRBJ2-5; D is possibly TRBD2 (5 bases). The CDR3 loop spans 15 amino acids. Germline CDR1 is LGHDT and CDR2 is YNNKEL (reference sequence). V lost 0 bases and J lost 5, with 13 bases in between. CDR3 in amino acids: CASSQDSATIETQYF. The DNA of the CDR3 is TGTGCCAGCAGCCAAGATAGCGCGACTATTGAGACCCAGTACTTC.

This chain joins TRBV6-2 or TRBV6-3 and TRBJ1-1; 9 positions agree with TRBD1. Germline CDR1 MNHEY, CDR2 SVGEGT. V was pared by 2 bases and J by 4 bases, with 14 bases of the junction left unmatched. This CDR3 is built from 18 residues. The CDR3 loop is CASSYHAKGDRESTEAFF. CDR3 coding DNA: TGTGCCAGCAGTTACCATGCTAAGGGGGACAGGGAAAGCACTGAAGCTTTCTTT.

CDR3 DNA: TGTGCCAGCAGCCGGAGGACAGGCCAATACAATGAGCAGTTCTTC. Translation: CASSRRTGQYNEQFF. The chain recombines TRBV7-2 with TRBJ2-1; 7 bases map to TRBD1. Looked up from germline, CDR1 is SGHTA and CDR2 is FQGNSA. The V and J ends lost 5 bases and 4 bases, in that order; junction bases with no gene match: 8. This CDR3 is built from 15 residues.

The rearrangement joins TRBV29-1 to TRBJ2-3; D might be TRBD1 (5 bases). V gave up 4 bases and J gave up 0 bases, with 14 bases separating them. The CDR3 length is 15 residues. CDR1 is SQVTM and CDR2 is ANQGSEA in the germline V gene. In DNA form, the CDR3 reads TGCAGCGTTGGCCGGACATCCTCGAGCACAGATACGCAGTATTTT. It encodes CSVGRTSSSTDTQYF.

The CDR3 region is CASSSTGYEQYF. Written as DNA, the CDR3 is TGTGCCAGTAGTTCGACAGGGTACGAGCAGTACTTC. This chain links TRBV19 with TRBJ2-7, with TRBD1 matching over 7 bases. The V and J ends lost 5 bases and 4 bases, in that order; junction bases with no gene match: 2. The CDR3 has 12 amino acids. Germline loops: CDR1 LNHDA, CDR2 SQIVND (reference sequence).

The V gene is TRBV10-3, the J gene TRBJ2-7; TRBD2 matches at 7 bases. The CDR3 has 14 amino acids. CDR1 is ENHRY, CDR2 SYGVKD, per germline. V was pared by 10 bases and J by 3 bases, with 12 bases of the junction left unmatched. DNA of the CDR3: TGTGCCACCCTCCTCTCGGGGAGGGTCTACGAGCAGTACTTC. Its translation: CATLLSGRVYEQYF.

The gene calls are TRBV5-1 and TRBJ2-3; 10 nucleotides agree with TRBD2. Trimming at V came to 5 bases and at J to 1 base, leaving 7 bases not matched to a gene. Germline values: CDR1 SGHRS, CDR2 YFSETQ. The CDR3 runs 16 residues. In nucleotides, the CDR3 is TGCGCCAGCAGTCAAAGGGGGACTAGCGGCACAGATACGCAGTATTTT. Encoded protein: CASSQRGTSGTDTQYF.

This chain uses TRBV6-4 with TRBJ1-2, with 9 bases that match TRBD1. The V gene end was trimmed by 6 bases and the J gene end by 4 bases; junction bases not matched to a gene: 12. Germline assignment: CDR1 MRHNA and CDR2 SNTAGT. CDR3 length: 16 amino acids. Here the CDR3 DNA reads TGTGCCAGCAGCCAATCGGGACAGGGATATAGCTATGGCTACACCTTC. This codes for CASSQSGQGYSYGYTF.

This clone was seen once. The rearrangement uses TRBV7-6 and TRBJ2-1; D may be TRBD1 (6 bases). The length of the CDR3 is 13 residues. With 2 bases removed from V and 5 bases from J, the gap between germline ends came to 7 bases. CDR1 and CDR2 (germline): SGHVS, FNYEAQ. DNA of the CDR3: TGTGCCAGCAGCTTAAACAGGGACAATGAGCAGTTCTTC. It codes for CASSLNRDNEQFF.

This chain connects TRBV19 to TRBJ2-2; 11 bases match TRBD1. The CDR3 contains 15 residues. The V gene's germline CDR1 is LNHDA and CDR2 SQIVND (reference sequence). The trim removed 7 bases at V and 7 bases at J, leaving 8 bases unmatched. The CDR3 sequence is CASTYGQGAGGELFF. The DNA of the CDR3 is TGTGCCAGTACCTATGGACAGGGGGCAGGCGGGGAGCTGTTTTTT.

The rearrangement uses TRBV3-1 (or the pseudogene TRBV3-2) and TRBJ2-3, with D perhaps TRBD1 (6 bases). In germline, CDR1 is LGHDT, CDR2 YNNKEL (reference sequence). Trimming cost V 4 bases and J 4 bases, with 12 bases left between them. This CDR3 contains 14 residues. In nucleotides, the CDR3 is TGTGCCAGCAGCCTATACAGGGATGCAGATACGCAGTATTTT. It yields the protein CASSLYRDADTQYF.

This chain uses TRBV30 with TRBJ2-5; a weak D match, TRBD1 (5 bases). Germline V gene data show CDR1 as GTSNPN and CDR2 as SVGIG (reference sequence). V dropped 2 bases and J dropped 5 bases, with 18 bases sitting between them. CDR3 length equals 15 residues. The CDR3 DNA follows: TGTGCCTGGAGTAATTGGCCTGAAAAGGGGGAGACCCAGTACTTC. It specifies CAWSNWPEKGETQYF.

The chain combines TRBV4-2 with TRBJ2-3, with a possible D match to TRBD1 (6 bases). Germline assignment: CDR1 LGHNA and CDR2 YNFKEQ. V shed 1 base and J shed 4 bases, with 12 bases lying between them. This CDR3 comprises 15 residues. CDR3 region: CASSQGGQPPDTQYF. Written as DNA, the CDR3 is TGTGCCAGCAGCCAAGGGGGGCAGCCCCCAGATACGCAGTATTTT.

There are a few counts of this clone. This rearrangement joins TRBV14 to TRBJ1-2, with D tentatively TRBD1 (5 bases). V was trimmed by 0 bases and J by 8 bases, leaving 19 bases between them. Germline V gene sequence: CDR1 SGHDN, CDR2 FVKESK. CDR3 length: 16 amino acids. The CDR3 loop is CASSQDRRAGYLGYTF. For the CDR3, the DNA is TGTGCCAGCAGCCAAGATCGGAGAGCAGGGTACCTCGGCTACACCTTC.